These 30 T cell receptor beta chains were sequenced from one sample in a study of response to subunit inactivated influenza vaccine. Via MiXCR, TCRdb re-called the RT-PCR reads, giving one row per CDR3 protein. Of about 530,000 distinct CDR3 sequences listed, about 11% are singletons. This specimen was PBMCs from blood, taken on the day of vaccination. These TCRs come from a man between 45 and 60 years old who received an inactivated influenza vaccine.

In this sample, this clonotype turned up many times. The CDR3 DNA reads TGTGCCAGCATGCAATCGGTTAGCAATGAGCAGTTCTTC. Translation: CASMQSVSNEQFF. V is TRBV12-3 or TRBV12-4 and J is TRBJ2-1; D unresolved. CDR3 length: 13 residues. The V gene lost 7 bases and the J gene lost 6 bases, with 13 bases spanning the gap.

Only a few counts were recorded for this clonotype. The V call is TRBV10-3, the J call TRBJ1-1; D perhaps matches TRBD1 (5 bases). CDR3 length equals 13 residues. Germline lookup yields CDR1 ENHRY and CDR2 SYGVKD. The V gene lost 2 bases and the J gene lost 11 bases, with 15 bases spanning the gap. The CDR3 loop reads CAISEVGGVEAFF. The CDR3 region has the DNA TGTGCCATCAGTGAGGTCGGAGGGGTTGAGGCTTTCTTT.

A few counts support this clonotype. The chain carries TRBV7-6 and TRBJ2-7; 9 bases align to TRBD2. The CDR3 has 14 amino acids. Germline loops: CDR1 SGHVS, CDR2 FNYEAQ. V lost 0 bases, J lost 8 bases, and 5 bases stayed unmatched. The CDR3 nucleotides read TGTGCCAGCAGCTTAGCCGCTAGCGGGAATAAGCAGTACTTC. This sequence encodes CASSLAASGNKQYF.

In this sample, this clonotype turned up a few times. The rearrangement joins TRBV28 to TRBJ2-1, with 12 bases lining up with TRBD2. Germline loops: CDR1 MDHEN, CDR2 SYDVKM. The J segment lost 8 bases and the V segment lost 3 bases, leaving 5 bases of the junction unmatched. The CDR3 is 15 amino acids. CDR3 amino acids: CASSFPSGGVDEQFF. The CDR3 bases are TGTGCCAGCAGTTTTCCTAGCGGGGGGGTGGATGAGCAGTTCTTC.

This clonotype was seen a handful of times. V gene TRBV3-1 combines with J gene TRBJ2-7, with unresolved D. The CDR3 spans 14 residues. Germline lookup yields CDR1 LGHDT and CDR2 YNNKEL (reference sequence). Trimming removed 2 bases from V and 1 base from J, with 9 bases in between. For the CDR3, the DNA is TGTGCCAGCAGCCAAATGGGGTTGTCCTACGAGCAGTACTTC. Encoded protein: CASSQMGLSYEQYF.

This chain links TRBV25-1 with TRBJ2-2; 8 bases match TRBD1. The germline V gene encodes CDR1 MGHDK and CDR2 SYGVNS. V gave up 1 base and J gave up 7 bases; unmatched junction bases: 8. This CDR3 has 16 residues. CDR3 DNA: TGTGCCAGCAGTGAATCCCTGACAGGGGCGAACGGGGAGCTGTTTTTT. The encoded protein is CASSESLTGANGELFF.

In this sample, this clonotype turned up a few times. The chain combines TRBV7-9 with TRBJ2-7; tentatively, D is TRBD1 (5 bases). Trimming removed 6 bases at V and 4 bases at J, with 13 bases between. Germline loops: CDR1 SEHNR, CDR2 FQNEAQ (reference sequence). The CDR3 is 13 residues long. The CDR3 nucleotides are TGTGCCAGCAGTCGAACTCAGGGTTACGAGCAGTACTTC. It translates to CASSRTQGYEQYF.

This clonotype occurred a few times. The CDR3 loop reads CASSYSRARGDTQYF. In DNA form, the CDR3 reads TGTGCCAGCAGTTACTCGAGGGCTAGGGGAGATACGCAGTATTTT. V usage is TRBV6-5 and J usage is TRBJ2-3; the D gene could be TRBD1 or TRBD2 (5 bases each). V was pared by 0 bases and J by 5 bases, with 12 bases between. Per germline, CDR1 MNHEY and CDR2 SVGAGI. There are 15 residues in the CDR3.

This clonotype came up a few times. The chain is built from TRBV24-1 and TRBJ1-5; weak D call: TRBD1 (6 bases). With 7 bases removed from V and 6 bases from J, the gap between germline ends came to 12 bases. The CDR3 has 13 residues. Germline lookup yields CDR1 KGHDR and CDR2 SFDVKD. CDR3 amino acids: CATSQGSAQPQHF. CDR3 nucleotides: TGTGCCACCAGCCAGGGGTCGGCTCAGCCCCAGCATTTT.

A few counts support this clonotype. The V gene is TRBV4-1, the J gene TRBJ1-2; the match to TRBD1 covers 9 bases. Per the germline V gene, CDR1 is MGHRA and CDR2 is YSYEKL. This CDR3 is 16 amino acids long. J was trimmed by 4 bases and V by 2 bases; bases with no gene match: 8. CDR3 region: CASSQPRDRVLYGYTF. The CDR3 coding sequence is TGCGCCAGCAGCCAACCAAGGGACAGGGTTCTCTATGGCTACACCTTC.

The genes are TRBV6-2 or TRBV6-3 and TRBJ2-1; weak D call: TRBD1 (6 bases). V was cut by 5 bases and J by 0 bases, with 11 bases left in between. Germline V gives CDR1 MNHEY, CDR2 SVGEGT. The CDR3 runs to 15 residues. The CDR3 sequence is CASSLDRYSYNEQFF. Written as DNA, the CDR3 is TGTGCCAGCAGTCTGGACAGATACTCCTACAATGAGCAGTTCTTC.

This clonotype was seen repeatedly, ten times or more. The chain uses TRBV6-2 or TRBV6-3 and TRBJ2-2; D unclear. V lost 0 bases, J lost 1 base, and 3 bases lay in between. The CDR3 is 14 residues long. Germline assignment: CDR1 MNHEY and CDR2 SVGEGT. The CDR3 is CASSYSRNTGELFF. The CDR3 DNA reads as TGTGCCAGCAGTTACTCAAGGAACACCGGGGAGCTGTTTTTT.

This clonotype occurred a few times. The J gene is TRBJ2-2, the V gene TRBV5-5; tentatively, D is TRBD1 (6 bases). V lost 3 bases to trimming and J lost 3 bases, with 15 bases between them. This CDR3 is 16 amino acids long. The germline gives CDR1 SGHKS, CDR2 YYEKEE (reference sequence). CDR3 loop: CASSWSGVGDTGELFF. In nucleotides, the CDR3 is TGTGCCAGCAGCTGGTCAGGGGTAGGGGACACCGGGGAGCTGTTTTTT.

The rearrangement uses TRBV20-1 and TRBJ2-5; D possibly corresponds to TRBD1 (5 bases). The CDR3 covers 15 residues. Trimming removed 5 bases at V and 9 bases at J, with 25 bases between. CDR1 and CDR2 from the germline V gene are DFQATT and SNEGSKA (reference sequence). For the CDR3, the DNA is TGCAGTGCTGGGCCTCGGGTTGGGGCCCTAGGGTCCCAGTACTTC. It codes for CSAGPRVGALGSQYF.

This clonotype showed up just a few times. The chain joins TRBV6-5 to TRBJ1-2; possibly TRBD1 for D (5 bases). CDR1 and CDR2 from the germline V gene are MNHEY and SVGAGI. V lost 3 bases to trimming and J lost 5 bases, with 13 bases between them. This CDR3 has 14 residues. CDR3 bases: TGTGCCAGCAGTTATAGTAGGGACCCTTATGGCTACACCTTC. Its protein product is CASSYSRDPYGYTF.

V gene TRBV12-3 or TRBV12-4 combines with J gene TRBJ2-5; TRBD1 might be the D (5 bases). This CDR3 is 14 amino acids long. Trimming removed 6 bases at V and 2 bases at J, with 13 bases between. CDR3 loop: CASRIGAKQETQYF. CDR3 bases: TGTGCCAGCAGAATTGGGGCGAAACAAGAGACCCAGTACTTC.

This clonotype was seen many times. This chain links TRBV12-3 or TRBV12-4 with TRBJ2-7, with a tentative D call TRBD2 (5 bases). Trimming took off 6 bases at V and 0 bases at J, with 18 bases between the two ends. The CDR3 runs to 16 residues. The CDR3 is CASSYLTLASSYEQYF. The CDR3 DNA follows: TGTGCCAGCAGCTACCTGACGTTAGCGAGCTCCTACGAGCAGTACTTC.

This sequence joins TRBV5-1 and TRBJ2-3; D gene ambiguous. Between the trimmed V and J ends, which lost 2 bases and 1 base, there was a span of 11 bases. The CDR3 loop spans 15 amino acids. CDR1 and CDR2 from the germline V gene are SGHRS and YFSETQ. The CDR3 region is CASSLANTRTDTQYF. DNA for the CDR3: TGCGCCAGCAGCTTAGCAAATACGCGCACAGATACGCAGTATTTT.

On this clonotype itself: A much bigger clone sits one base away, suggesting this may be a read error. The gene calls are TRBV27 and TRBJ2-7; the D is unclear. This CDR3 spans 16 amino acids. Germline CDR1 MNHEY, CDR2 SMNVEV (reference sequence). In DNA, the CDR3 is TGTGCCAGCAGGTTATCAGGCCCGACTGGCCCCTACGAGCAGTACTTC. As protein: CASRLSGPTGPYEQYF.

The chain carries TRBV19 and TRBJ2-7; D not certain. The CDR3 has 15 residues. V was trimmed by 3 bases and J by 2 bases, leaving 14 bases between them. CDR1 is LNHDA and CDR2 is SQIVND in the germline V gene (reference sequence). The CDR3 DNA reads as TGTGCCAGTAGTATCCGGCCAGGACGGGCCTACGAGCAGTACTTC. Its translation is CASSIRPGRAYEQYF. Drawing the rest from reference TRBV19 and TRBJ2-7, the complete variable domain is DGGITQSPKYLFRKEGQNVTLSCEQNLNHDAMYWYRQDPGQGLRLIYYSQIVNDFQKGDIAEGYSVSREKKESFPLTVTSAQKNPTAFYLCASSIRPGRAYEQYFGPGTRLTVT.

The rearrangement joins TRBV3-1 to TRBJ2-1, with 9 positions matching TRBD2. The CDR3 consists of 16 residues. In germline, CDR1 is LGHDT, CDR2 YNNKEL (reference sequence). The V segment lost 1 base and the J segment 5 bases; nucleotides outside the gene matches: 6. CDR3: CASSQALAGIHNEQFF. CDR3 nucleotide sequence: TGTGCCAGCAGCCAAGCGCTAGCGGGAATCCACAATGAGCAGTTCTTC.

Comment on this clonotype: A read error may account for a junction end that differs from germline. CDR3 sequence (DNA): TGTTCCAGCAGCTCCTCTCTTTACGAGCAGTTCTTC. Protein sequence: CSSSSSLYEQFF. The chain combines TRBV11-2 with TRBJ2-1; D unclear. The CDR3 consists of 12 residues. Germline assignment: CDR1 SGHAT and CDR2 FQNNGV. The complete variable domain, with remaining parts taken from reference TRBV11-2 and TRBJ2-1, reads EAGVAQSPRYKIIEKRQSVAFWCNPISGHATLYWYQQILGQGPKLLIQFQNNGVVDDSQLPKDRFSAERLKGVDSTLKIQPAKLEDSAVYLCSSSSSLYEQFFGPGTRLTVL.

The V and J genes are TRBV12-3 or TRBV12-4 and TRBJ2-7; D may be TRBD1 (6 bases). The CDR3 contains 14 residues. V was cut by 5 bases and J by 0 bases, with 11 bases left in between. This CDR3 reads CASSTGPPSYEQYF. CDR3 DNA: TGTGCCAGCAGTACAGGGCCCCCCTCCTACGAGCAGTACTTC.

CDR3 sequence (DNA): TGTGCCAGCAGTTCGAACGCGGGAATTTCCTACAATGAGCAGTTCTTC. As protein: CASSSNAGISYNEQFF. The chain links TRBV6-2 or TRBV6-3 to TRBJ2-1; a possible D gene is TRBD2 (6 bases). The length of the CDR3 is 16 residues. Trimming removed 4 bases at V and 1 base at J, with 14 bases between. Germline V lookup: CDR1 MNHEY, CDR2 SVGEGT.

This clonotype turned up a few times. This chain joins TRBV19 and TRBJ1-2; weak D call: TRBD1 (6 bases). The CDR3 runs 12 residues. Germline V gene data show CDR1 as LNHDA and CDR2 as SQIVND (reference sequence). The germline V and J ends were trimmed by 4 bases and 4 bases, with 7 bases remaining between them. The DNA of the CDR3 is TGTGCCAGTAGTACACAGGGCTATGGCTACACCTTC. This gives the protein CASSTQGYGYTF.

This clonotype was detected a few times. The chain has TRBV11-2 and TRBJ1-5, with D hard to call. The CDR3 is 21 residues long. Germline V gene sequence: CDR1 SGHAT, CDR2 FQNNGV. V was pared by 2 bases and J by 0 bases, with 26 bases between. The CDR3 protein is CASSLFPLAGFDFSSNQPQHF. In nucleotides, the CDR3 is TGTGCCAGCAGCTTATTCCCCCTGGCTGGGTTTGACTTTTCTAGCAATCAGCCCCAGCATTTT.

The chain carries TRBV5-1 and TRBJ1-2; weak D call: TRBD1 (5 bases). Germline-derived CDR1 and CDR2 are SGHRS and YFSETQ. V lost 3 bases and J 2 bases, leaving 8 bases between the germline ends. The CDR3 spans 13 residues. In DNA form, the CDR3 reads TGCGCCAGCAGCTGGGACGGGAACTATGGCTACACCTTC. This translates into CASSWDGNYGYTF. Using reference TRBV5-1 and TRBJ1-2 for the parts outside the CDR3, the full variable domain is KAGVTQTPRYLIKTRGQQVTLSCSPISGHRSVSWYQQTPGQGLQFLFEYFSETQRNKGNFPGRFSGRQFSNSRSEMNVSTLELGDSALYLCASSWDGNYGYTFGSGTRLTVV.

This clonotype turned up a few times. The chain links TRBV20-1 to TRBJ1-1; TRBD1 might be the D (5 bases). Trimming stripped 1 base from V and 1 base from J, with 13 bases between. The CDR3 consists of 15 residues. Germline V lookup: CDR1 DFQATT, CDR2 SNEGSKA (reference sequence). Written as DNA, the CDR3 is TGCAGTGCTAGAGCAGGGTGGCCTTCGAACACTGAAGCTTTCTTT. Translating it yields CSARAGWPSNTEAFF.

The chain joins TRBV15 to TRBJ2-1, with 8 bases matching TRBD1. The CDR3 covers 15 residues. CDR1 and CDR2 (germline): LNHNV, YYDKDF (reference sequence). The trim removed 6 bases at V and 4 bases at J, leaving 8 bases unmatched. The CDR3: CATRFGTGKYNEQFF. DNA of the CDR3: TGTGCCACCAGATTCGGGACAGGAAAATACAATGAGCAGTTCTTC.

This clonotype was seen a handful of times. The chain recombines TRBV28 with TRBJ2-4; no clear D gene. The germline V gene has CDR1 MDHEN and CDR2 SYDVKM. CDR3 size: 16 residues. V was cut by 5 bases and J by 0 bases, with 14 bases left in between. This CDR3 is CASSPNDWVAKNIQYF. CDR3 in DNA: TGTGCCAGCAGTCCTAACGACTGGGTAGCCAAAAACATTCAGTACTTC.